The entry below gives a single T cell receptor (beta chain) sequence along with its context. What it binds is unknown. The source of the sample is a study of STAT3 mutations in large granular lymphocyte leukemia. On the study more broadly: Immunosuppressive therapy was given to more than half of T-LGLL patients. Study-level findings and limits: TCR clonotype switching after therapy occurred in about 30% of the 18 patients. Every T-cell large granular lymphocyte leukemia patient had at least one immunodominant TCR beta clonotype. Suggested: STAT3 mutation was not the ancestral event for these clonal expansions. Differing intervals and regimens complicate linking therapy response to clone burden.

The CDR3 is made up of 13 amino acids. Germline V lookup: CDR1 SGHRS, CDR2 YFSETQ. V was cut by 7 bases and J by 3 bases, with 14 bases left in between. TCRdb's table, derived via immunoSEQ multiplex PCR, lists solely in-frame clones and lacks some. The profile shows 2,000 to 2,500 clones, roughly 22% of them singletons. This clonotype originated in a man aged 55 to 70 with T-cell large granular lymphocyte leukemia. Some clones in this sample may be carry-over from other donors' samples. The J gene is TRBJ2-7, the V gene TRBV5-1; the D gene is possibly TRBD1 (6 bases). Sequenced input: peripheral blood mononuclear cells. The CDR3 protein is CASPIQGLYEQYV. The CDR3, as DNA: TGCGCCAGCCCCATACAGGGTCTCTACGAGCAGTACGTC.